Listed below are T cell receptor beta chains from one sample, sequenced in a study of vaccination effects on CD4 cells after COVID-19. No antigen is known for these receptors. Clones were read by immunoSEQ multiplex PCR, and TCRdb kept only the in-frame ones, dropping some. The table lists about 60,000 clones, 81% of them singletons. The source was CD4+ T cells from PBMCs cultured with HCoV-229E spike peptides, collected before COVID-19 vaccination. The source of these receptors is a human donor who received a COVID-19 vaccine. CDR3s include the opening cysteine and the closing phenylalanine or tryptophan. D genes are given only for firm matches.

d_call: TRBD1
j_call: TRBJ1-1
v_call: TRBV7-9
cdr3_aa: CASSLRQGAMAEAFF

d_call: NA
j_call: TRBJ1-1
v_call: TRBV18
cdr3_aa: CASSEATNTEAFF

d_call: NA
j_call: TRBJ2-2
v_call: TRBV7-9
cdr3_aa: CASSQTVIANTGELFF

d_call: NA
j_call: TRBJ2-2
v_call: TRBV2
cdr3_aa: CASTYQGAGELFF

d_call: NA
j_call: TRBJ1-2
v_call: TRBV5-8
cdr3_aa: CASSPVGLYGYTF

d_call: NA
j_call: TRBJ2-5
v_call: TRBV24-1
cdr3_aa: CATSDLQGGKTQYF

d_call: NA
j_call: TRBJ2-2
v_call: TRBV5-1
cdr3_aa: CASSLEAGVSGELFF

d_call: TRBD2
j_call: TRBJ2-5
v_call: TRBV2
cdr3_aa: CATAGGGEETQYF

d_call: TRBD2
j_call: TRBJ2-1
v_call: TRBV10-2
cdr3_aa: CASKLAGGYNEQFF

d_call: NA
j_call: TRBJ1-3
v_call: TRBV29-1
cdr3_aa: CSVALSSGNTIYF

d_call: NA
j_call: TRBJ1-1
v_call: TRBV7-3
cdr3_aa: CASSLPGGSTEAFF

d_call: NA
j_call: TRBJ2-1
v_call: TRBV7-3
cdr3_aa: CASSPGPDNEQFF

d_call: NA
j_call: TRBJ2-1
v_call: TRBV3-1/TRBV3-2
cdr3_aa: CASSQERGRGLDEQFF

d_call: TRBD1
j_call: TRBJ1-1
v_call: TRBV6-5
cdr3_aa: CASSPDRSNTEAFF

d_call: NA
j_call: TRBJ1-6
v_call: TRBV7-2
cdr3_aa: CASSSYLEYNSPLHF

d_call: NA
j_call: TRBJ1-5
v_call: TRBV27
cdr3_aa: CASSLLASNQPQHF

d_call: NA
j_call: TRBJ1-6
v_call: TRBV6-1
cdr3_aa: CASSDSAWVENYNSPLHF

d_call: NA
j_call: TRBJ2-3
v_call: TRBV5-1
cdr3_aa: CASSLEGPPDTQYF

d_call: NA
j_call: TRBJ2-3
v_call: TRBV27
cdr3_aa: CASSFAGILAADTQYF

d_call: NA
j_call: TRBJ2-1
v_call: TRBV19
cdr3_aa: CASSTGALYNEQFF

d_call: NA
j_call: TRBJ1-1
v_call: TRBV5-1
cdr3_aa: CASSLGSGGANTEAFF

d_call: NA
j_call: TRBJ2-5
v_call: TRBV10-3
cdr3_aa: CAISDSGARETQYF

d_call: NA
j_call: TRBJ1-3
v_call: TRBV5-1
cdr3_aa: CASSFSTASSGNTIYF

d_call: TRBD2
j_call: TRBJ2-6
v_call: TRBV5-1
cdr3_aa: CASSMTSTRSGANVLTF

d_call: NA
j_call: TRBJ1-5
v_call: TRBV2
cdr3_aa: CASSWDGANQPQHF

d_call: NA
j_call: TRBJ2-5
v_call: TRBV7-3
cdr3_aa: CASSLPGGAETQYF

d_call: TRBD1
j_call: TRBJ1-4
v_call: TRBV19
cdr3_aa: CASRGQGAGEKLFF

d_call: NA
j_call: TRBJ1-1
v_call: TRBV5-1
cdr3_aa: CASSLGGGDTEAFF

d_call: TRBD1
j_call: TRBJ1-3
v_call: TRBV6-4
cdr3_aa: CASSPDRDGGNTIYF

d_call: NA
j_call: TRBJ2-1
v_call: TRBV5-8
cdr3_aa: CASPDSTTDRGEQFF

d_call: NA
j_call: TRBJ1-1
v_call: TRBV14
cdr3_aa: CASSQDHGYTEAFF

d_call: TRBD1
j_call: TRBJ1-2
v_call: TRBV4-1
cdr3_aa: CASRGQELNYGYTF

d_call: NA
j_call: TRBJ1-3
v_call: TRBV6-1
cdr3_aa: CASNWGATGNTIYF

d_call: NA
j_call: TRBJ2-1
v_call: TRBV2
cdr3_aa: CASRTSGNEQFF

d_call: NA
j_call: TRBJ1-5
v_call: TRBV2
cdr3_aa: CASSFGLPGPQHF

d_call: TRBD1
j_call: TRBJ1-2
v_call: TRBV24-1
cdr3_aa: CATSDSQGRANYGYTF

d_call: NA
j_call: TRBJ1-1
v_call: TRBV6-2/TRBV6-3
cdr3_aa: CASSSGGGLPEAFF

d_call: NA
j_call: TRBJ1-3
v_call: TRBV11-3
cdr3_aa: CASSRDGVEGNTIYF

d_call: TRBD1
j_call: TRBJ1-2
v_call: TRBV3-1/TRBV3-2
cdr3_aa: CASSRRQGGTSARYGYTF

d_call: NA
j_call: TRBJ1-1
v_call: TRBV4-1
cdr3_aa: CASSQVPGGETEAFF

d_call: NA
j_call: TRBJ1-4
v_call: TRBV3-1/TRBV3-2
cdr3_aa: CASSKVGPGIEKLFF

d_call: NA
j_call: TRBJ2-2
v_call: TRBV2
cdr3_aa: CASSDKGYGELFF

d_call: NA
j_call: TRBJ2-5
v_call: TRBV20-1
cdr3_aa: CSASLGTQYF

d_call: NA
j_call: TRBJ1-3
v_call: TRBV18
cdr3_aa: CASSSGLGNTIYF

d_call: TRBD1
j_call: TRBJ1-2
v_call: TRBV6-5
cdr3_aa: CASSKPGQTNYGYTF

d_call: NA
j_call: TRBJ2-1
v_call: TRBV24-1
cdr3_aa: CATSDLSPTAGEQFF

d_call: NA
j_call: TRBJ1-2
v_call: TRBV7-2
cdr3_aa: CASSQNYGYTF

d_call: TRBD1
j_call: TRBJ1-1
v_call: TRBV2
cdr3_aa: CASSWTGTYTEAFF

d_call: NA
j_call: TRBJ1-5
v_call: TRBV12-5
cdr3_aa: CASGLEQGYTQHF

d_call: NA
j_call: TRBJ1-3
v_call: TRBV18
cdr3_aa: CASSARDTIYF

d_call: NA
j_call: TRBJ2-3
v_call: TRBV5-1
cdr3_aa: CASHDSGSTDTQYF

d_call: TRBD2
j_call: TRBJ2-2
v_call: TRBV4-3
cdr3_aa: CASARQRELTGELFF

d_call: TRBD1
j_call: TRBJ2-5
v_call: TRBV2
cdr3_aa: CAREQGETQYF

d_call: NA
j_call: TRBJ2-3
v_call: TRBV29-1
cdr3_aa: CSVDRSGSDTQYF

d_call: NA
j_call: TRBJ1-6
v_call: TRBV7-7
cdr3_aa: CASSHSGGSPLHF

d_call: NA
j_call: TRBJ1-1
v_call: TRBV5-6
cdr3_aa: CASSPYAPNTEAFF

d_call: TRBD2
j_call: TRBJ2-3
v_call: TRBV4-2
cdr3_aa: CASSHGLAGTDTQYF

d_call: TRBD1
j_call: TRBJ1-5
v_call: TRBV10-3
cdr3_aa: CAISGQGGQPQHF

d_call: NA
j_call: TRBJ1-5
v_call: TRBV5-5
cdr3_aa: CASSLSGEAPQHF